This T cell receptor (beta chain) is from a study of breast tumors, draining lymph nodes, adjacent tissues. There are a few counts of this clonotype. Breast cancer patients provided tissue from their axillary draining lymph nodes. The germline V gene encodes CDR1 LGHDT and CDR2 YNNKEL (reference sequence). Trimming took off 3 bases at V and 3 bases at J, with 5 bases between the two ends. The CDR3 contains 12 residues. Each CDR3 protein is one row after TCRdb ran MiXCR on the multiplex PCR reads. Here the sample spans about 230,000 distinct CDR3 sequences, about 30% being singletons. Material: axillary lymph node tissue. This chain links TRBV3-1 with TRBJ1-1; no definite D call. The receptor was isolated from a female donor with breast cancer. Some clones in this sample may be carry-over from other donors' samples. This CDR3 reads CASSQAYTEAFF. In nucleotides, the CDR3 is TGTGCCAGCAGCCAGGCATACACTGAAGCTTTCTTT.